This T cell receptor beta chain was sequenced for a study of shared clonotypes between healthy human individuals. Trimming removed 1 base at V and 11 bases at J, with 15 bases between. Germline V gives CDR1 MDHEN, CDR2 SYDVKM. This CDR3 region has 14 residues. The table came from immunoSEQ multiplex PCR; TCRdb's copy has only in-frame clones and leaves some out. The sample holds more than 2,000,000 clones, approximately 93% seen once. Sequenced sample: naive CD4+ T cells from PBMCs. Documented subset: CD45RA+ positively selected. The sequence was collected from a man between 18 and 29 years old in good health. Some clones in this sample may be carry-over from other donors' samples. The chain joins TRBV28 to TRBJ2-4, with TRBD2 as a possible D gene (7 bases). The chain's CDR3 is CASSLSRGTILQYF. The DNA of the CDR3 is TGTGCCAGCAGTTTATCGAGGGGGACTATACTTCAGTACTTC.